One and the same sample provided the 21 T cell receptor beta chains below, sequenced in a study of graft-versus-host responses after intestinal transplantation (dated by TCRdb to about 2021). The meaning of the sample's time point label: cells obtained before transplantation from donor or recipient. Libraries came from the immunoSEQ multiplex PCR assay. Entries here come from immuneACCESS through TCRdb and include only in-frame sequences with V and J called. Some clones fail to appear in such tables; in the studies checked, an unresolved V gene covers under half of the shortfall, and the cause of the remainder is unknown. Recorded for this sample are about 88,000 clones; roughly 90% of them occurred a single time. The ten largest clones capture roughly 0.099% of the sample. What these receptors recognize is not known. The specimen comprised unstimulated CD4+ T cells sorted from spleen or lymph node cells, sampled before intestinal transplant. The source of these receptors is a human donor who received an intestinal transplant.

The V gene is TRBV5-6, the J gene TRBJ1-2; TRBD1 matches at 7 bases. The CDR3 covers 15 residues. With 4 bases clipped from V and 0 bases from J, the junction kept 6 bases outside the gene matches. Germline CDR1 reads SGHDT; CDR2 reads YYEEEE. CDR3 in DNA: TGTGCCAGCAGCCCGGACAGGCGAACTAACTATGGCTACACCTTC. As protein: CASSPDRRTNYGYTF.

This chain uses TRBV10-3 with TRBJ1-1, with unresolved D. The germline gives CDR1 ENHRY, CDR2 SYGVKD. The CDR3 extends over 13 amino acids. Trimming stripped 11 bases from V and 0 bases from J, with 13 bases between. In DNA form, the CDR3 reads TGTGCCGCCCGCGAGGTCTTGAACACTGAAGCTTTCTTT. This gives the protein CAAREVLNTEAFF.

This clone was seen only a few times. The CDR3, as DNA: TGTGCCAGCAGCTTGGCCCACTACTCATCGAACACTGAAGCTTTCTTT. As protein: CASSLAHYSSNTEAFF. The chain carries TRBV5-6 and TRBJ1-1; D not certain. The CDR3 has 16 amino acids. From germline, CDR1 is SGHDT and CDR2 YYEEEE. Trimming cost V 0 bases and J 1 base, with 13 bases left between them. Looking up the rest from reference TRBV5-6 and TRBJ1-1 gives the full variable domain: DAGVTQSPTHLIKTRGQQVTLRCSPKSGHDTVSWYQQALGQGPQFIFQYYEEEERQRGNFPDRFSGHQFPNYSSELNVNALLLGDSALYLCASSLAHYSSNTEAFFGQGTRLTVV.

This rearrangement joins TRBV4-2 to TRBJ2-3; the match to TRBD2 covers 11 bases. This CDR3 is 15 amino acids long. With V trimmed by 5 bases and J by 1 base, 2 bases remained unmatched. Germline V gives CDR1 LGHNA, CDR2 YNFKEQ. CDR3 residues: CASSKGLAGTDTQYF. The CDR3 DNA follows: TGTGCCAGCAGCAAGGGACTAGCGGGCACAGATACGCAGTATTTT.

CDR3 sequence: CASSQNDRGSGNTIYF. The DNA for the CDR3 is TGTGCCAGCTCGCAAAACGACAGGGGATCTGGAAACACCATATATTTT. The chain carries TRBV18 and TRBJ1-3; 8 bases match TRBD1. V trimming: 6 bases; J trimming: 1 base; junction bases outside the gene matches: 8. Germline-derived CDR1 and CDR2 are KGHSH and LQKENI. This CDR3 comprises 16 residues.

The chain joins TRBV5-5 to TRBJ2-3; D might be TRBD1 (6 bases). Trimming removed 6 bases from V and 2 bases from J, with 13 bases in between. The CDR3 spans 14 residues. Germline loops: CDR1 SGHKS, CDR2 YYEKEE (reference sequence). The CDR3 sequence: CASNRVGNTDTQYF. The CDR3 nucleotides are TGTGCCAGCAACAGGGTAGGGAACACAGATACGCAGTATTTT. Full variable domain (outside the CDR3, taken from reference TRBV5-5 and TRBJ2-3): DAGVTQSPTHLIKTRGQQVTLRCSPISGHKSVSWYQQVLGQGPQFIFQYYEKEERGRGNFPDRFSARQFPNYSSELNVNALLLGDSALYLCASNRVGNTDTQYFGPGTRLTVL.

The V and J genes are TRBV7-9 and TRBJ1-5; TRBD1 aligns across 9 bases. The germline V gene encodes CDR1 SEHNR and CDR2 FQNEAQ (reference sequence). The junction had 15 bases not matched to a gene; V was cut back by 5 bases and J by 7 bases. This CDR3 spans 17 amino acids. CDR3 sequence (DNA): TGTGCCAGCAGCCCGGCTGGCCCGGGACAGGGTGGGCAGCCCCAGCATTTT. Its protein product is CASSPAGPGQGGQPQHF. Complete variable domain (other parts from reference TRBV7-9 and TRBJ1-5): DTGVSQNPRHKITKRGQNVTFRCDPISEHNRLYWYRQTLGQGPEFLTYFQNEAQLEKSRLLSDRFSAERPKGSFSTLEIQRTEQGDSAMYLCASSPAGPGQGGQPQHFGDGTRLSIL.

The rearrangement links TRBV5-5 to TRBJ2-7; no clear D gene. Germline CDR1 is SGHKS and CDR2 is YYEKEE (reference sequence). This CDR3 has 13 residues. V was trimmed by 0 bases and J by 1 base, leaving 5 bases between them. The CDR3 coding sequence is TGTGCCAGCAGCTTGGCAGGTTCCTACGAGCAGTACTTC. This translates into CASSLAGSYEQYF.

The genes are TRBV6-1 and TRBJ1-4; TRBD1 is a possible D gene (6 bases). CDR1 and CDR2 (germline): MNHNS, SASEGT. Trimming shortened V by 3 bases and J by 4 bases, and 9 bases separated the two germline ends. This CDR3 region has 14 residues. The CDR3 nucleotides read TGTGCCAGCAGTGACAGGGGTGGTAATGAAAAACTGTTTTTT. Protein: CASSDRGGNEKLFF.

The J gene is TRBJ2-2, the V gene TRBV5-1, with 9 bases matching TRBD1. The J segment lost 7 bases and the V segment lost 5 bases, leaving 12 bases of the junction unmatched. Germline values: CDR1 SGHRS, CDR2 YFSETQ. This CDR3 has 16 residues. The DNA of the CDR3 is TGCGCCAGCAGAACCGGGACAGGGTCCTTCGGCGGGGAGCTGTTTTTT. Protein: CASRTGTGSFGGELFF.

Concerning this clone itself: One end of the junction does not line up with germline, which may come from a read error. CDR3 sequence (DNA): TGCGCCAGCAACCAACCCCGGGACACTCAGAACACCGGGGAGCTGTTTTTT. Encoded protein: CASNQPRDTQNTGELFF. The chain couples TRBV4-1 to TRBJ2-2, with D possibly matching TRBD1 (6 bases). This CDR3 is 17 amino acids long. Germline loops: CDR1 MGHRA, CDR2 YSYEKL.

A remark on this clone: The identical CDR3 is also encoded by other nucleotide sequences in the sample. The chain uses TRBV2 and TRBJ2-7; TRBD1 matches 10 bases. CDR1 SNHLY and CDR2 FYNNEI come from the germline V gene. The CDR3 runs 13 residues. J was trimmed by 2 bases and V by 6 bases; bases with no gene match: 1. This CDR3 reads CASSGQGAYEQYF. The DNA of the CDR3 is TGTGCCAGCAGCGGACAGGGGGCCTACGAGCAGTACTTC.

In its sample, this clone was seen a few times. The genes are TRBV7-9 and TRBJ2-2; 8 bases are a match to TRBD2. The CDR3 sequence is 16 residues long. V shed 2 bases and J 0 bases; nucleotides not matched to a gene: 2. The germline CDR1 and CDR2 sequences are SEHNR and FQNEAQ (reference sequence). CDR3 loop: CASSLLGLANTGELFF. The CDR3 bases are TGTGCCAGCAGCTTATTGGGACTAGCGAACACCGGGGAGCTGTTTTTT.

CDR3 coding DNA: TGTGCCTCGGGACAGGATATGGCACCCCTCCACTTT. Translating gives CASGQDMAPLHF. V usage is TRBV9 and J usage is TRBJ1-6; 8 bases fit TRBD1. The CDR3 is made up of 12 amino acids. The V gene's germline CDR1 is SGDLS and CDR2 YYNGEE. Trimming at V came to 10 bases and at J to 11 bases, leaving 8 bases not matched to a gene.

The V call is TRBV6-6, the J call TRBJ1-6; 9 nucleotides match TRBD1. This CDR3 has 14 amino acids. Unmatched junction bases numbered 6, after V lost 6 bases and J lost 9 bases. Germline CDR1 is MNHNY and CDR2 is SVGAGI (reference sequence). The CDR3 DNA is TGTGCCAGCAGCTGGGGACAGGGCGGTTCACCCCTCCACTTT. Its protein is CASSWGQGGSPLHF.

This chain uses TRBV5-1 with TRBJ1-3; a possible D gene is TRBD1 (5 bases). V was trimmed by 4 bases and J by 9 bases, leaving 17 bases between them. The CDR3 covers 14 residues. Germline assignment: CDR1 SGHRS and CDR2 YFSETQ. CDR3 in amino acids: CASSLYGGEGTIYF. The DNA of the CDR3 is TGCGCCAGCAGCCTCTACGGGGGAGAGGGCACCATATATTTT.

The V call is TRBV5-1, the J call TRBJ1-1; TRBD1 aligns across 7 bases. Unmatched junction bases numbered 2, after V lost 3 bases and J lost 3 bases. This CDR3 region has 13 residues. Looked up from germline, CDR1 is SGHRS and CDR2 is YFSETQ. The CDR3 DNA sequence: TGCGCCAGCAGCTACGGGACAGACACTGAAGCTTTCTTT. Translating gives CASSYGTDTEAFF.

The rearrangement joins TRBV18 to TRBJ1-1; TRBD1 matches 9 bases. The V gene end was trimmed by 4 bases and the J gene end by 3 bases; junction bases not matched to a gene: 3. Germline V CDR1 and CDR2: KGHSH, LQKENI. CDR3 size: 14 residues. Written as DNA, the CDR3 is TGTGCCAGCTCACTGGGACAGGGTGACACTGAAGCTTTCTTT. It translates to CASSLGQGDTEAFF.

The CDR3 region is CASSPGTSGADTQYF. The CDR3 DNA sequence: TGTGCCAGCAGCCCTGGGACTAGCGGGGCAGATACGCAGTATTTT. The chain uses TRBV5-5 and TRBJ2-3; 13 bases map to TRBD2. V trimming: 4 bases; J trimming: 4 bases; junction bases outside the gene matches: 3. From germline, CDR1 is SGHKS and CDR2 YYEKEE (reference sequence). The CDR3 sequence is 15 residues long.

This rearrangement joins TRBV7-8 to TRBJ1-2; D might be TRBD1 (6 bases). With 4 bases removed from V and 8 bases from J, the gap between germline ends came to 20 bases. The CDR3 loop spans 15 amino acids. Germline V CDR1 and CDR2: SGHVS, FQNEAQ. CDR3 region: CASSSKNTGTEGYTF. In DNA form, the CDR3 reads TGTGCCAGCAGCTCTAAGAATACAGGGACGGAGGGCTACACCTTC.

This sequence joins TRBV6-1 and TRBJ2-3; 8 bases fit TRBD1. Germline assignment: CDR1 MNHNS and CDR2 SASEGT. The CDR3 consists of 17 residues. J was trimmed by 8 bases and V by 1 base; bases with no gene match: 14. CDR3 in DNA: TGTGCCAGCAGTGAAGGGTGGGCAGGGGGCAGGGTAGGTACGCAGTATTTT. Translation gives CASSEGWAGGRVGTQYF.